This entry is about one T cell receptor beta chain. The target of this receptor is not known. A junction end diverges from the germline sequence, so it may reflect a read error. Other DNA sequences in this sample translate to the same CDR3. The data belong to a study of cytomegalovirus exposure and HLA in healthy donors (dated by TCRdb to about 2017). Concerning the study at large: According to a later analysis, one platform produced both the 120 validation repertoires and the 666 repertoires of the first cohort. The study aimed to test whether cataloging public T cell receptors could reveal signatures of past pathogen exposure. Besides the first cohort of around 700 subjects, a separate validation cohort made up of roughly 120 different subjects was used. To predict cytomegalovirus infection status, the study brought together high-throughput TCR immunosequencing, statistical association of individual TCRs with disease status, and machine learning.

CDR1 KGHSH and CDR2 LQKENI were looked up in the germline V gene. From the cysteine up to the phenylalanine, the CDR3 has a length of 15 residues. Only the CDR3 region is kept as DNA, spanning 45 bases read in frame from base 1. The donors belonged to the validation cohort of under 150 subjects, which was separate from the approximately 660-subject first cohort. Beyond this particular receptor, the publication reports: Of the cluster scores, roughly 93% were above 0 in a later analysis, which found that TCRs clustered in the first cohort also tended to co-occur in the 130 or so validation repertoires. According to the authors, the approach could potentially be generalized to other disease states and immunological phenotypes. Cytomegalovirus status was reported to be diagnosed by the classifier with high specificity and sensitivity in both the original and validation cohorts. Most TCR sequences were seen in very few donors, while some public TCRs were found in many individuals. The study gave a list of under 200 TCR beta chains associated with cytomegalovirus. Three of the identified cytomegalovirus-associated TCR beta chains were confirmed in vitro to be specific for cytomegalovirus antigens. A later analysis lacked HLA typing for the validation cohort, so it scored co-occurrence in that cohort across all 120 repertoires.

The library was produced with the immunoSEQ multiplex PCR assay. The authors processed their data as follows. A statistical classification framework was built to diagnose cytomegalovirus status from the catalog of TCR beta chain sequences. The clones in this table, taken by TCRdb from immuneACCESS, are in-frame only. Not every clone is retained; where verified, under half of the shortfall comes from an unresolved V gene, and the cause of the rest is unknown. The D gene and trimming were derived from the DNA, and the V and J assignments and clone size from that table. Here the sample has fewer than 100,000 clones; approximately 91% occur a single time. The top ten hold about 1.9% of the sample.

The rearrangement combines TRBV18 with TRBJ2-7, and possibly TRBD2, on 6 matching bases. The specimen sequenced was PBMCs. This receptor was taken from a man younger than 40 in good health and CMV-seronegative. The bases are TGCGCCAGCTCACCAAGGGAGGTGGTTTTGTACGAGCAGTACTTC. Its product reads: CASSPREVVLYEQYF. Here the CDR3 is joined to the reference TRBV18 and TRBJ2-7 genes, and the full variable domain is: NAGVMQNPRHLVRRRGQEARLRCSPMKGHSHVYWYRQLPEEGLKFMVYLQKENIIDESGMPKERFSAEFPKEGPSILRIQQVVRGDSAAYFCASSPREVVLYEQYFGPGTRLTVT.